This TCR beta chain was observed in a study of cytomegalovirus exposure and HLA in healthy donors. The table lists this clone with a count of one. Amplification used 60 Vbeta primers and 13 Jbeta primers. Method: immunoSEQ multiplex PCR; TCRdb's copy keeps in-frame clones and lacks some. The top ten clones hold roughly 4% of a sample with over 80,000 clones, roughly 76% of them seen once. The CDR3 contains 13 residues. Between the trimmed V and J ends, which lost 4 bases and 4 bases, there was a span of 13 bases. The germline CDR1 and CDR2 sequences are SQVTM and ANQGSEA. The sample comprised PBMCs. This clonotype was obtained from a man aged 40-55 years in good health and CMV-seronegative. The gene calls are TRBV29-1 and TRBJ1-1, with D possibly TRBD1 on 5 matching bases. Here the CDR3 reads CSVARGRGTEAFF. In DNA form, the CDR3 reads TGCAGCGTTGCTAGGGGTAGGGGCACTGAAGCTTTCTTT. The entire variable domain, with the rest obtained from reference TRBV29-1 and TRBJ1-1, is as follows: SAVISQKPSRDICQRGTSLTIQCQVDSQVTMMFWYRQQPGQSLTLIATANQGSEATYESGFVIDKFPISRPNLTFSTLTVSNMSPEDSSIYLCSVARGRGTEAFFGQGTRLTVV.